The rows below give T cell receptor beta chains drawn from one sample of a study of T cell responses to AZD1222 COVID-19 vaccine. Using immunoSEQ multiplex PCR, the repertoire was profiled, and TCRdb retains in-frame clones only, with some absent. The table has approximately 120,000 clones, about nine tenths seen once. The input for sequencing was peripheral blood, taken on day 0 of AZD1222 vaccination. Receptors were obtained from an adult in good health. The CDR3 runs from the conserved cysteine through the conserved F or W. D genes are given only for firm matches. Clone size is stated in some rows and not others, as once, few, many or a class when expanded.

d_gene,len,v_gene,j_gene,abundance,CDR3aa,CDR3nt
-,11,TRBV6-5,TRBJ1-1,-,CASSYGVEAFF,TGTGCCAGCAGTTACGGAGTAGAGGCTTTCTTT
TRBD1,18,TRBV10-2,TRBJ2-1,once,CASSESIGTGFSYNEQFF,TGCGCCAGCAGTGAGTCGATTGGGACAGGGTTTTCATACAATGAGCAGTTCTTC
-,12,TRBV5-6,TRBJ1-1,-,CASSRGRTEAFF,TGTGCCAGCAGCCGCGGGAGGACCGAAGCTTTCTTT
-,18,TRBV19,TRBJ2-6,-,CASSIEGRLVGGANVLTF,TGTGCCAGTAGTATAGAAGGCAGGCTTGTCGGTGGGGCCAACGTCCTGACTTTC
-,14,TRBV5-1,TRBJ2-5,-,CASSPGTGSETQYF,TGCGCCAGCAGCCCCGGGACCGGGTCAGAGACCCAGTACTTC
-,16,TRBV6-5,TRBJ1-2,-,CASRYYGSQGDYGYTF,TGTGCCAGCAGATACTACGGGAGCCAGGGCGACTATGGCTACACCTTC
-,16,TRBV19,TRBJ1-2,-,CAISPGHFSSNYGYTF,TGTGCCATTTCTCCGGGACATTTCTCCTCTAACTATGGCTACACCTTC
-,15,TRBV7-6,TRBJ2-7,-,CASSLAPDREGEQYF,TGTGCCAGCAGCTTAGCCCCGGACAGGGAGGGCGAGCAGTACTTC
TRBD1,17,TRBV6-2/TRBV6-3,TRBJ2-2,-,CASSLYLGQGITGELFF,TGTGCCAGCAGTCTCTATCTGGGACAGGGGATCACCGGGGAGCTGTTTTTT
-,15,TRBV2,TRBJ1-4,-,CASSPAGRTNEKLFF,TGTGCCAGCAGCCCCGCGGGCCGAACTAATGAAAAACTGTTTTTT
-,13,TRBV19,TRBJ1-3,-,CASSIDGGNTIYF,TGTGCCAGTAGTATCGACGGGGGCAACACCATATATTTT
TRBD1,16,TRBV6-6,TRBJ1-1,-,CASSYVTGTANTEAFF,TGTGCCAGCAGCTACGTGACAGGGACGGCGAACACTGAAGCTTTCTTT
-,14,TRBV19,TRBJ2-7,once,CASSIQGSSYEQYF,TGTGCCAGTAGTATACAGGGAAGCTCCTACGAGCAGTACTTC
TRBD1,14,TRBV6-5,TRBJ2-5,-,CASSSPGGVETQYF,TGTGCCAGCAGTTCCCCAGGGGGTGTCGAGACCCAGTACTTC
-,14,TRBV4-1,TRBJ1-5,-,CASSQGTFSQPQHF,TGCGCCAGCAGCCAGGGAACCTTCTCGCAGCCCCAGCATTTT
TRBD2,13,TRBV25-1,TRBJ2-7,once,CASSDWEGYEQYF,TGTGCCAGCAGTGACTGGGAGGGTTACGAGCAGTACTTC
TRBD1,13,TRBV12-3/TRBV12-4,TRBJ1-6,-,CASSLDRWSPLHF,TGTGCCAGCAGTTTGGACAGGTGGTCACCCCTCCACTTT
-,15,TRBV27,TRBJ2-2,few,CASSLVEGYTGELFF,TGTGCCAGCAGTTTGGTGGAGGGTTACACCGGGGAGCTGTTTTTT
-,15,TRBV27,TRBJ1-5,-,CASSPGTFSNQPQHF,TGTGCCAGCAGTCCAGGGACATTTAGCAATCAGCCCCAGCATTTT
-,13,TRBV10-3,TRBJ1-3,-,CAISTGPGNTIYF,TGTGCCATCAGTACAGGGCCTGGAAACACCATATATTTT
-,14,TRBV5-5,TRBJ2-7,-,CASSFSGEEGEQYF,TGTGCCAGCAGCTTCTCAGGGGAGGAAGGCGAGCAGTACTTC
-,15,TRBV5-4,TRBJ2-7,once,CASSSQTGASYEQYF,TGTGCCAGCAGCTCGCAAACCGGGGCTAGCTACGAGCAGTACTTC
-,13,TRBV25-1,TRBJ2-3,few,CASSAWGTDTQYF,TGTGCCAGCAGTGCCTGGGGCACAGATACGCAGTATTTT
-,14,TRBV18,TRBJ2-2,-,CASSSGQNTGELFF,TGTGCCAGCTCAAGTGGCCAAAACACCGGGGAGCTGTTTTTT
-,13,TRBV19,TRBJ1-5,-,CAASDYSNQPQHF,TGTGCCGCAAGCGATTATAGCAATCAGCCCCAGCATTTT
-,14,TRBV10-2,TRBJ2-2,-,CASSDGGDSGELFF,TGCGCCAGCAGTGATGGGGGGGACAGCGGGGAGCTGTTTTTT
-,13,TRBV15,TRBJ1-1,-,CATSIKRVTEAFF,TGTGCCACCAGCATCAAGAGGGTGACTGAAGCTTTCTTT
TRBD1,15,TRBV5-1,TRBJ1-2,-,CASSFSDDRVNGYTF,TGCGCCAGCAGCTTTTCAGACGACAGGGTGAATGGCTACACCTTC
TRBD2,15,TRBV7-2,TRBJ2-2,-,CASSISPSGKGELFF,TGTGCCAGCAGCATTAGCCCTAGCGGGAAAGGGGAGCTGTTTTTT
TRBD2,20,TRBV2,TRBJ2-1,once,CASRAMVGLAGGPKNNEQFF,TGTGCCAGCAGGGCCATGGTCGGGCTAGCGGGGGGGCCAAAGAACAATGAGCAGTTCTTC
TRBD1,12,TRBV18,TRBJ1-2,-,CASSPRQGAGTF,TGTGCCAGCTCACCAAGACAGGGTGCCGGCACCTTC
-,14,TRBV9,TRBJ2-7,-,CASGGGQRRDEQYF,TGTGCCAGCGGAGGGGGGCAGAGAAGGGACGAGCAGTACTTC
TRBD2,19,TRBV10-3,TRBJ2-1,-,CAISDPAGGGGAGYNEQFF,TGTGCCATCAGTGACCCAGCGGGAGGTGGTGGGGCTGGCTACAATGAGCAGTTCTTC
-,14,TRBV28,TRBJ1-2,few,CASSSIAGSYGYTF,TGTGCCAGCAGTTCCATCGCAGGGTCCTATGGCTACACCTTC
TRBD2,16,TRBV5-6,TRBJ2-5,-,CASSYPSGGIQETQYF,TGTGCCAGCAGCTACCCTAGCGGGGGGATACAAGAGACCCAGTACTTC
-,13,TRBV6-4,TRBJ2-7,few,CASSDIDGYEQYF,TGTGCCAGCAGTGACATCGACGGCTACGAGCAGTACTTC
-,13,TRBV6-5,TRBJ2-2,-,CASSYTRGGELFF,TGTGCCAGCAGTTACACCAGGGGCGGGGAGCTGTTTTTT